The clone carrying this TCR beta chain was detected ten times or more. RNA transcripts were the template for amplifying TCR beta CDR3 regions. TCR CDR3 underwent first-round RT-PCR with the HTBI primer set. TCRdb re-called the multiplex PCR reads with MiXCR, one entry per CDR3 protein. This table has approximately 640,000 distinct CDR3 sequences, 15% to 20% appearing once. For Graves' hyperthyroidism to be stable, ophthalmopathy could not progress within 18 months. Patients were excluded because of uncontrolled infection, other autoimmune disease, pregnancy or lactation. The data belong to a study of T cells in Graves' hyperthyroidism and ophthalmopathy. V lost 3 bases, J lost 0 bases, and 17 bases lay in between. The CDR3 loop spans 17 amino acids. Germline CDR1 is MNHEY and CDR2 is SMNVEV (reference sequence).

The receptor comes from a man between 50 and 59 years old with Graves' hyperthyroidism. This chain links TRBV27 with TRBJ1-2; D gene unclear. The specimen sequenced was blood. CDR3 sequence reads: CASSFIPPGSTNYGYTF. DNA for the CDR3: TGTGCCAGCAGTTTCATTCCACCGGGTTCCACTAACTATGGCTACACCTTC.